This T cell receptor beta chain was sequenced in a study of blood T cell repertoires in COVID-19. Overall study: Researchers got acute and convalescent COVID-19 samples from the United States, Italy and Spain.

Trimming removed 6 bases from V and 2 bases from J, with 11 bases in between. Germline V lookup: CDR1 SGHRS, CDR2 YFSETQ. CDR3 length: 13 amino acids. Individuals drawn from 24 US areas were about 18 to 90 years old. In the study's own analysis: Amplifying reference gene primers gave estimates of nucleated cell counts. Sequenced by immunoSEQ multiplex PCR; TCRdb stores in-frame clones only, minus some. V, J and clone size are those of that table, while D and trimming were read from the DNA. The table has fewer than 450,000 clones, 90% seen once. The sample comprised PBMCs or T cells enriched from blood (not recorded which). The TCR comes from a man aged 18 to 30 who had recovered from COVID-19. The chain links TRBV5-1 to TRBJ1-1; no clear D gene. As DNA, the CDR3 is TGCGCCAGCACCCTAAGAGTTAACACTGAAGCTTTCTTT. Its translation is CASTLRVNTEAFF.